This is a list of T cell receptor beta chains from one sample in a study of blood T cells in healthy people across ages. TCRdb re-called the 5' RACE reads through MiXCR, storing one row per CDR3 protein. The sample carries hundreds of thousands of distinct CDR3 sequences, roughly three fifths recorded once. The sample was blood. The origin of the receptors is a man aged 35 to 55 in good health. Both conserved end residues are part of each CDR3. Fields, in order: clone size, J gene, V gene, D gene, CDR3 protein, CDR3 DNA. D genes are given only for firm matches. Part of the rows lack a size; the others show once, few, many or a class for expanded clones.

.,TRBJ2-7,TRBV5-1,TRBD1,CASSLALSSGGGEQYF,TGCGCCAGCAGCTTGGCCCTTTCGTCAGGGGGCGGCGAGCAGTACTTC
.,TRBJ2-3,TRBV12-3/TRBV12-4,.,CASSIVGTDTQYF,TGTGCCAGCAGTATCGTGGGGACAGATACGCAGTATTTT
once,TRBJ2-3,TRBV6-2/TRBV6-3,.,CASSYWFGATASTDTQYF,TGTGCCAGCAGTTACTGGTTTGGGGCGACCGCTAGCACAGATACGCAGTATTTT
.,TRBJ2-6,TRBV11-1,.,CASSFRGTGANVLTF,TGTGCCAGCAGCTTCCGGGGGACTGGGGCCAACGTCCTGACTTTC
.,TRBJ2-7,TRBV20-1,.,CSAWGEVSYEQYF,TGCAGTGCGTGGGGGGAGGTTTCCTACGAGCAGTACTTC
.,TRBJ2-5,TRBV12-3/TRBV12-4,TRBD1,CASSLPPSQGVQETHYF,TGTGCCAGCAGTTTACCGCCCTCACAGGGGGTCCAAGAGACCCACTACTTC
.,TRBJ2-5,TRBV11-2,.,CASNQDRRETQYF,TGTGCCAGCAATCAAGATAGACGAGAGACCCAGTACTTC
.,TRBJ2-3,TRBV6-5,.,CASRGLPTDTQYF,TGTGCCAGCAGGGGACTTCCCACAGATACGCAGTATTTT
.,TRBJ2-3,TRBV5-1,.,CASSLVRLLEGTDTQYF,TGCGCCAGCAGCTTGGTCAGGCTATTAGAAGGCACAGATACGCAGTATTTT
many,TRBJ2-6,TRBV7-2,.,CASSFPSSGANVLTF,TGTGCCAGCAGCTTCCCGTCCTCTGGGGCCAACGTCCTGACTTTC
.,TRBJ1-1,TRBV18,TRBD1,CASSPPTGGNTEAFF,TGTGCCAGCTCACCACCGACAGGGGGGAACACTGAAGCTTTCTTT
few,TRBJ2-7,TRBV7-2,TRBD2,CASSLAGTSPLYEQYF,TGTGCCAGCAGCCTAGCCGGGACTAGTCCTTTGTACGAGCAGTACTTC
.,TRBJ1-1,TRBV7-2,.,CASSLKMDRALGIAFF,TGTGCCAGCAGCTTAAAAATGGACAGAGCTTTGGGGATAGCTTTCTTT
.,TRBJ1-2,TRBV29-1,.,CSVERDSYGYTF,TGCAGCGTTGAAAGGGACTCCTATGGCTACACCTTC